The 2 T cell receptor beta chains reported below all come from one sample, sequenced in a study of CD8 T cells in ankylosing spondylitis. Findings and limits, study-wide: Seemingly distinctive of ankylosing spondylitis blood was a TCR beta motif formed by eight highly homologous variants.

TCRdb re-called the 5' RACE reads with MiXCR, one entry per CDR3 protein. Found here are roughly 450,000 distinct CDR3 sequences, roughly 25% of them singletons; the top ten hold 0.85% to 1%. No antigen has been assigned to these receptors. Sequenced input: blood, either unsorted or a sorted T cell fraction (not recorded which). The origin of the receptors is a male donor with ankylosing spondylitis.

This clonotype appeared a few times. This rearrangement joins TRBV20-1 to TRBJ2-7, with a tentative D call TRBD1 (5 bases). CDR3 length: 13 residues. The germline V gene has CDR1 DFQATT and CDR2 SNEGSKA (reference sequence). With 3 bases removed from V and 2 bases from J, the gap between germline ends came to 11 bases. Here the CDR3 reads CSASAVRAYEQYF. The DNA for the CDR3 is TGCAGTGCTAGTGCAGTCAGGGCCTACGAGCAGTACTTC.

This clonotype has only one observation. The V gene is TRBV25-1, the J gene TRBJ1-1, with 8 bases fitting TRBD1. The CDR3 extends over 18 amino acids. J was trimmed by 4 bases and V by 0 bases; bases with no gene match: 13. Germline V CDR1 and CDR2: MGHDK, SYGVNS. The CDR3 nucleotides read TGTGCCAGCAGTGAATATGAGACAGGGGATCGTGTAATCACTGAAGCTTTCTTT. Its translation: CASSEYETGDRVITEAFF.